These T cell receptor beta chains were read from a single sample in a study of regulatory T cells in long-lasting Graves disease. TCRdb independently ran MiXCR on the multiplex PCR reads; one entry per CDR3 protein. This table has 360,000 or so distinct CDR3 sequences, approximately 10% appearing once. The same sample was also used in a study of T cells in Graves' hyperthyroidism and ophthalmopathy.

The starting material was peripheral blood mononuclear cells (PBMCs), obtained at new diagnosis, from a patient treated with antithyroid drugs. These receptors were taken from a woman under 30 with Graves disease. Both conserved end residues are part of each CDR3. Each record gives: clone size, J gene, V gene, D gene, CDR3 protein, CDR3 DNA. The D gene is left open where the match is weak. A row's size may be missing; if present it is once, few, many or a size class.

many TRBJ2-2 TRBV3-1 NA CASSQDLAEITTGELFF TGTGCCAGCAGCCAAGATTTAGCGGAGATAACCACCGGGGAGCTGTTTTTT
many TRBJ2-2 TRBV20-1 TRBD2 CSARVSLAGENTGELFF TGCAGTGCTAGAGTTTCCCTAGCGGGAGAGAACACCGGGGAGCTGTTTTTT
few TRBJ2-1 TRBV5-1 NA CASSGEGIPWNEQFF TGCGCCAGCAGTGGCGAGGGTATACCTTGGAATGAGCAGTTCTTC
many TRBJ1-1 TRBV10-1 NA CASSDSVINTEAFF TGCGCCAGCAGTGATTCAGTCATCAACACTGAAGCTTTCTTT
many TRBJ2-7 TRBV3-1 TRBD2 CASSQEGGRGRYEQYF TGTGCCAGCAGCCAAGAAGGCGGGAGAGGAAGGTACGAGCAGTACTTC
many TRBJ2-1 TRBV7-8 TRBD2 CASSLPTGRDLYNEQFF TGTGCCAGCAGCTTACCGACGGGGAGGGACCTCTACAATGAGCAGTTCTTC
many TRBJ1-1 TRBV7-8 NA CASSLVYGAGANLYTEAFF TGTGCCAGCAGCTTAGTGTACGGGGCAGGGGCTAACCTTTACACTGAAGCTTTCTTT
many TRBJ1-5 TRBV2 NA CASSPGILGNQPQHF TGTGCCAGCAGCCCAGGGATATTAGGCAATCAGCCCCAGCATTTT
few TRBJ1-4 TRBV7-9 NA CASSLFEATNEKLFF TGTGCCAGCAGCTTATTTGAAGCAACTAATGAAAAACTGTTTTTT
NA TRBJ1-3 TRBV4-1 TRBD1 CASSLLWDRGSGNTIYF TGCGCCAGCAGCCTGCTTTGGGACAGGGGGTCTGGAAACACCATATATTTT
few TRBJ1-4 TRBV3-1 NA CASSRRGDRDEKLFF TGTGCCAGCAGCCGAAGGGGGGACCGCGATGAAAAACTGTTTTTT
many TRBJ2-5 TRBV7-2 TRBD2 CATRGGGPGETQYF TGTGCCACCCGGGGGGGGGGACCCGGGGAGACCCAGTACTTC
few TRBJ2-2 TRBV6-2/TRBV6-3 NA CASSYGVLTGELFF TGTGCCAGCAGTTACGGGGTCCTTACCGGGGAGCTGTTTTTT
NA TRBJ2-1 TRBV5-4 TRBD1 CASTFLLGQEANEQFF TGTGCCAGCACCTTCCTGCTGGGACAGGAGGCAAATGAGCAGTTCTTC
NA TRBJ2-1 TRBV6-2/TRBV6-3 TRBD2 CASSYSTSLSINEQFF TGTGCCAGCAGTTACTCGACTAGCTTGAGTATTAATGAGCAGTTCTTC
NA TRBJ2-3 TRBV24-1 NA CATSDNIRDTQYF TGTGCCACCAGTGACAATATCAGGGATACGCAGTATTTT
many TRBJ1-1 TRBV14 TRBD1 CASTRGTGFMNTEAFF TGTGCCAGCACAAGGGGGACAGGGTTCATGAACACTGAAGCTTTCTTT
many TRBJ1-3 TRBV28 NA CASSYGDSGNTIYF TGTGCCAGCAGTTATGGGGATTCGGGAAACACCATATATTTT
NA TRBJ1-5 TRBV20-1 NA CSASRAPNQPQHF TGCAGTGCTAGCCGGGCCCCCAATCAGCCCCAGCATTTT
NA TRBJ2-7 TRBV28 NA CASTTVSSYEQYF TGTGCCAGCACGACGGTGAGCTCCTACGAGCAGTACTTC
many TRBJ1-3 TRBV6-1 NA CASTPLGGFHGNTIYF TGTGCCAGCACCCCCCTTGGGGGATTCCATGGGAACACCATATATTTT
NA TRBJ2-2 TRBV20-1 NA CSARSGRNLFTGELFF TGCAGTGCTAGATCGGGGAGAAACCTCTTCACCGGGGAGCTGTTTTTT
few TRBJ1-4 TRBV10-3 NA CAISEQVAEKLFF TGTGCCATCAGTGAACAGGTGGCTGAAAAACTGTTTTTT
many TRBJ1-1 TRBV7-3 NA CASSLHGGEGIEAFF TGTGCCAGCAGCTTACACGGGGGAGAAGGGATCGAAGCTTTCTTT
NA TRBJ1-6 TRBV27 NA CASSPGTTSPLHF TGTGCCAGCAGCCCCGGGACAACTTCACCCCTCCACTTT
many TRBJ2-5 TRBV29-1 NA CSVDDRQETQYF TGCAGCGTCGATGACCGTCAAGAGACCCAGTACTTC
many TRBJ2-1 TRBV27 NA CASSFFLARMNEQFF TGTGCCAGCAGTTTCTTCCTAGCACGTATGAATGAGCAGTTCTTC
many TRBJ2-3 TRBV5-1 NA CASSQTTGLFAQYF TGCGCCAGCAGCCAGACGACGGGACTTTTTGCGCAGTATTTT
few TRBJ2-1 TRBV5-1 TRBD1 CASRATGLASYNEQFF TGCGCCAGCAGGGCGACAGGGCTAGCATCATACAATGAGCAGTTCTTC
many TRBJ2-7 TRBV24-1 NA CATSSARAYEQYF TGTGCCACCAGTTCTGCCAGGGCCTACGAGCAGTACTTC
many TRBJ2-1 TRBV5-1 TRBD1 CASSLGTGANNEQFF TGCGCCAGCAGTCTGGGGACAGGGGCGAACAATGAGCAGTTCTTC
NA TRBJ2-1 TRBV19 TRBD2 CASSGLAGPSYNEQFF TGTGCCAGTAGCGGACTAGCGGGACCCTCCTACAATGAGCAGTTCTTC
many TRBJ1-5 TRBV27 TRBD1 CASSSYRDSKDYSNQPQHF TGTGCCAGCAGTTCGTACCGGGACAGCAAAGACTATAGCAATCAGCCCCAGCATTTT
NA TRBJ1-2 TRBV7-8 NA CASRGVSDYGYTF TGTGCCAGCAGAGGTGTGTCGGACTATGGCTACACCTTC
NA TRBJ2-5 TRBV5-1 TRBD1 CASTWTGPRETQYF TGCGCCAGCACTTGGACAGGGCCAAGGGAGACCCAGTACTTC
many TRBJ1-2 TRBV19 NA CASATGRWKVHTSGYTF TGTGCGTCCGCAACAGGCCGGTGGAAGGTACACACGAGTGGCTACACCTTC
few TRBJ2-1 TRBV28 TRBD2 CASRTPGLAGAYNEQFF TGTGCCAGCAGAACTCCCGGACTAGCGGGAGCCTACAATGAGCAGTTCTTC
many TRBJ2-7 TRBV12-3/TRBV12-4 TRBD1 CASSPGTGGLYEQYF TGTGCCAGCAGCCCCGGGACAGGGGGTTTGTACGAGCAGTACTTC
many TRBJ2-2 TRBV15 TRBD1 CATSRGQGRTGELFF TGTGCCACCAGCAGAGGACAGGGGCGGACCGGGGAGCTGTTTTTT
many TRBJ2-1 TRBV7-9 NA CASSWKGLGNEQFF TGTGCCAGCAGCTGGAAGGGATTGGGCAATGAGCAGTTCTTC
many TRBJ1-5 TRBV6-1 NA CASSRGGPYQPQHF TGTGCCAGCAGTCGAGGGGGACCCTATCAGCCCCAGCATTTT
few TRBJ2-3 TRBV27 TRBD2 CASSRLAGGSDTQYF TGTGCCAGTTCCAGACTAGCGGGAGGTTCAGATACGCAGTATTTT
once TRBJ1-1 TRBV14 NA CASSQFMDTEAFF TGTGCCAGCAGCCAGTTCATGGACACTGAAGCTTTCTTT
many TRBJ2-2 TRBV6-2/TRBV6-3 NA CASRSSSNTGELFF TGTGCCAGCAGGAGCAGTTCGAACACCGGGGAGCTGTTTTTT
many TRBJ2-3 TRBV20-1 TRBD2 CSASEGTSGDTQYF TGCAGTGCCTCGGAGGGGACTAGTGGGGATACGCAGTATTTT
many TRBJ1-3 TRBV12-3/TRBV12-4 NA CASSIDGNTIYF TGTGCCAGCAGCATTGATGGAAACACCATATATTTT
many TRBJ2-1 TRBV28 TRBD2 CASSSPPGGYNEQFF TGTGCCAGCAGTTCCCCTCCGGGAGGTTACAATGAGCAGTTCTTC
many TRBJ1-6 TRBV12-3/TRBV12-4 TRBD1 CASSVRQGSPLHF TGTGCCAGCAGTGTCCGACAGGGATCACCCCTCCACTTT
NA TRBJ1-6 TRBV20-1 NA CSALGQGGSYNSPLHF TGCAGTGCTCTAGGGCAGGGAGGCTCCTATAATTCACCCCTCCACTTT
many TRBJ2-1 TRBV7-2 TRBD2 CASNPAWRGGGDEQFF TGTGCCAGCAACCCAGCCTGGCGGGGGGGCGGGGATGAGCAGTTCTTC
NA TRBJ1-1 TRBV6-1 NA CASIAAWNTEAFF TGTGCCAGCATCGCCGCATGGAACACTGAAGCTTTCTTT
NA TRBJ1-5 TRBV7-9 NA CASSLATSNQPQHF TGTGCCAGCAGCTTAGCAACGAGCAATCAGCCCCAGCATTTT
many TRBJ2-7 TRBV9 TRBD2 CASSVSPSGNYEQYF TGTGCCAGCAGCGTAAGTCCTAGCGGGAACTACGAGCAGTACTTC
many TRBJ1-1 TRBV27 NA CASSLVGVNTEAFF TGTGCCAGCAGTTTAGTAGGGGTAAACACTGAAGCTTTCTTT
many TRBJ2-7 TRBV20-1 NA CSATKASGGMPLKLIYEQYF TGCAGTGCTACCAAAGCGTCGGGCGGGATGCCTTTAAAGTTAATCTACGAGCAGTACTTC
NA TRBJ1-4 TRBV6-1 NA CASRTSWGNEKLFF TGTGCCAGCAGAACCTCCTGGGGCAACGAAAAACTGTTTTTT
many TRBJ1-2 TRBV12-3/TRBV12-4 TRBD1 CASSKTGTLYGYTF TGTGCCAGCAGTAAGACAGGGACGCTCTATGGCTACACCTTC
many TRBJ2-7 TRBV11-2 NA CASSLETGWYEQYF TGTGCCAGCAGCTTAGAAACAGGGTGGTACGAGCAGTACTTC
NA TRBJ2-1 TRBV7-2 NA CASSPTRGSVPYNEQFF TGTGCCAGCAGCCCGACTCGGGGTTCTGTCCCCTACAATGAGCAGTTCTTC
many TRBJ2-7 TRBV27 NA CASSLGSLTAGIEQYF TGTGCCAGCAGTCTCGGCTCCCTGACAGCAGGAATCGAGCAGTACTTC